Sequencing of this T cell receptor (beta chain) was carried out in a study of cytomegalovirus exposure and HLA in healthy donors. Study at large: Among the roughly 400 genotyped donors, 70% to 85% were placed in the Caucasian-associated ancestry cluster. Points from the study as a whole: Some TCR beta chains (about 170 of them) were listed as cytomegalovirus-associated. High specificity and sensitivity for cytomegalovirus status were reported for the classifier.

Of note for this clone: Its specificity is not known.

The primer mix had 60 Vbeta and 13 Jbeta primers. Only in-frame clones appear in the TCRdb table, and some are missing; sequencing was by immunoSEQ multiplex PCR. The sample has about 180,000 clones, about 79% seen once. Specimen: PBMCs. The clonotype was recovered from a middle-aged man in good health and CMV-seropositive.

The CDR3 here is CAWSVGGMGGYTF. The CDR3 DNA reads TGTGCCTGGAGTGTAGGAGGGATGGGAGGCTACACCTTC. The chain has TRBV30 and TRBJ1-2; D is ambiguous. The V and J ends lost 0 bases and 8 bases respectively, with 13 bases between them. The germline CDR1 and CDR2 sequences are GTSNPN and SVGIG (reference sequence). The CDR3 spans 13 residues.